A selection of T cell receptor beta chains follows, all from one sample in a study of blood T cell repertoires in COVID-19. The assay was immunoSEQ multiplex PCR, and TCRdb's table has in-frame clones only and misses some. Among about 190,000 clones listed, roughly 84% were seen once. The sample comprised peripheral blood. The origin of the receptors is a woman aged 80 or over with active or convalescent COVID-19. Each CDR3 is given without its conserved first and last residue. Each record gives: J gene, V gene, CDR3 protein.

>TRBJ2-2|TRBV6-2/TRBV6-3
ASSGWDRGRITGELF
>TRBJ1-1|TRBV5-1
ASSSQGDTEAF
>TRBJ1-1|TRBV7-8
ASSSNRGANTEAF
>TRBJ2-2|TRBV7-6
ASTLAGNGELF
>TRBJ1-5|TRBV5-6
ASSFGGQPQH
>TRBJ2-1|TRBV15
ATSRFGREGNEQF
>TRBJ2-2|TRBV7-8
ASSGQNTGELF
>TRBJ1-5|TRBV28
ASSPGTGDQPQH
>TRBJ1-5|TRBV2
ASRLDRTNQPQH
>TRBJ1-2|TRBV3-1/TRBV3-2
ASSQVGTGAGGYT
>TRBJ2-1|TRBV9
ASSVAPGSSYNEQF
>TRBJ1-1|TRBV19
ASSLQVSNTEAF
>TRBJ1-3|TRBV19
ASSPGHSGNTIY
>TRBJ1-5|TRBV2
ASSGQGIGNQPQH
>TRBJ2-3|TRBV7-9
ASSRTGDTQY
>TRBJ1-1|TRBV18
ASSPPGRVNTEAF
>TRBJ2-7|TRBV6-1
ASSEVPRTSLYEQY
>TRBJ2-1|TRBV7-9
ASSFWRDTPNEQF
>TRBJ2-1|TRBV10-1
ASSTSGSREQF
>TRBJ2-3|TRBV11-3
ASSLTGGPDTQY
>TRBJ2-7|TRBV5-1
ASSAGTGPYEQY
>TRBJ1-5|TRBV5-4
ASSPEGGDQPQH
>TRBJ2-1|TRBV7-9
ASSKGTITYNEQF
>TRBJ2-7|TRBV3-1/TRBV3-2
ASSAPGGSSYEQY
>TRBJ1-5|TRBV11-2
ASSPTGDQPQH
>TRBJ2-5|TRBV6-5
ASFALAGGGETQY
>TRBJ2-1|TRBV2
ASRGVGSGEQF
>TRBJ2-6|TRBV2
ASLYYSGANVLT